Presented here are 20 T cell receptor beta chains from one specimen sequenced in a study of cytomegalovirus exposure and HLA in healthy donors. A multiplex PCR was run with 60 Vbeta primers and 13 Jbeta primers. Generated by immunoSEQ multiplex PCR, the TCRdb table keeps only in-frame clones and is missing some. This table has roughly 140,000 clones, 75% to 85% appearing once. The specimen sequenced was PBMCs. The receptors derive from a woman aged 40-49 years in good health and CMV-seropositive.

V usage is TRBV9 and J usage is TRBJ2-3, with D perhaps TRBD2 (6 bases). The CDR3 length is 16 residues. Trimming removed 0 bases from V and 1 base from J, with 12 bases in between. The germline V gene encodes CDR1 SGDLS and CDR2 YYNGEE. In DNA, the CDR3 is TGTGCCAGCAGCGTAGCTGGGCGGGACCGCACAGATACGCAGTATTTT. Its translation is CASSVAGRDRTDTQYF.

The rearrangement joins TRBV5-6 to TRBJ1-3; D gene unclear. The V end was cut by 3 bases, the J end by 3 bases, with 10 bases between. CDR3 size: 14 residues. Germline V gene sequence: CDR1 SGHDT, CDR2 YYEEEE. This chain's CDR3 is CASSSPRDGNTIYF. CDR3 nucleotide sequence: TGTGCCAGCAGCTCGCCCCGGGATGGAAACACCATATATTTT. Full variable domain (missing parts from reference TRBV5-6 and TRBJ1-3): DAGVTQSPTHLIKTRGQQVTLRCSPKSGHDTVSWYQQALGQGPQFIFQYYEEEERQRGNFPDRFSGHQFPNYSSELNVNALLLGDSALYLCASSSPRDGNTIYFGEGSWLTVV.

This chain links TRBV5-1 with TRBJ2-5, with TRBD2 matching 12 bases. This CDR3 has 17 amino acids. J lost 1 base, V lost 0 bases, and 4 bases had no gene match. Germline V gene data show CDR1 as SGHRS and CDR2 as YFSETQ. The CDR3 nucleotides are TGCGCCAGCAGCTTGGGAGTACTAGCGGGAGGCCAAGAGACCCAGTACTTC. As protein: CASSLGVLAGGQETQYF. The full variable domain, completed using reference TRBV5-1 and TRBJ2-5, is KAGVTQTPRYLIKTRGQQVTLSCSPISGHRSVSWYQQTPGQGLQFLFEYFSETQRNKGNFPGRFSGRQFSNSRSEMNVSTLELGDSALYLCASSLGVLAGGQETQYFGPGTRLLVL.

This clone was observed a handful of times. This sequence joins TRBV2 and TRBJ2-2; 9 bases map to TRBD1. Germline CDR1 SNHLY, CDR2 FYNNEI. The CDR3 spans 15 residues. J was trimmed by 6 bases and V by 9 bases; bases with no gene match: 11. Here the CDR3 reads CASNWDRVGSGELFF. The CDR3 DNA is TGTGCCAGTAACTGGGACAGGGTGGGGTCCGGGGAGCTGTTTTTT.

This rearrangement joins TRBV5-1 to TRBJ1-5; the match to TRBD1 covers 7 bases. There are 14 residues in the CDR3. The V gene's germline CDR1 is SGHRS and CDR2 YFSETQ. V shed 4 bases, J shed 4 bases, and the junction held 5 bases outside the gene matches. In DNA, the CDR3 is TGCGCCAGCAGCCCCGAGGGACAGAATCAGCCCCAGCATTTT. Translating gives CASSPEGQNQPQHF. The entire variable domain, with the rest obtained from reference TRBV5-1 and TRBJ1-5, is as follows: KAGVTQTPRYLIKTRGQQVTLSCSPISGHRSVSWYQQTPGQGLQFLFEYFSETQRNKGNFPGRFSGRQFSNSRSEMNVSTLELGDSALYLCASSPEGQNQPQHFGDGTRLSIL.

The chain is built from TRBV6-1 and TRBJ1-1; 7 bases are a match to TRBD1. Trimming removed 9 bases from V and 2 bases from J; junction bases left unmatched: 6. From germline, CDR1 is MNHNS and CDR2 SASEGT. The length of the CDR3 is 13 residues. This CDR3 is CASLYRGNTEAFF. DNA for the CDR3: TGTGCCAGTCTTTACAGGGGAAACACTGAAGCTTTCTTT.

This clone occurred a few times. The chain couples TRBV6-8 to TRBJ2-5; 11 nucleotides match TRBD1. This CDR3 has 15 amino acids. Germline lookup yields CDR1 MNHGY and CDR2 SAAAGT. V was pared by 2 bases and J by 2 bases, with 1 base of the junction left unmatched. The CDR3 loop is CASSYGDRGQETQYF. The CDR3 coding sequence is TGTGCCAGCAGTTACGGGGACAGGGGGCAAGAGACCCAGTACTTC.

Here the CDR3 DNA reads TGCGCCAGCAGGCTCTTCAGTGGAGATACGCAGTATTTT. Translation gives CASRLFSGDTQYF. The rearrangement uses TRBV5-1 and TRBJ2-3; D remains ambiguous. This CDR3 comprises 13 residues. V lost 5 bases to trimming and J lost 5 bases, with 12 bases between them. Germline V CDR1 and CDR2: SGHRS, YFSETQ. Full variable domain (rest looked up from reference TRBV5-1 and TRBJ2-3): KAGVTQTPRYLIKTRGQQVTLSCSPISGHRSVSWYQQTPGQGLQFLFEYFSETQRNKGNFPGRFSGRQFSNSRSEMNVSTLELGDSALYLCASRLFSGDTQYFGPGTRLTVL.

The V call is TRBV19, the J call TRBJ1-4; D possibly corresponds to TRBD1 (5 bases). Germline loops: CDR1 LNHDA, CDR2 SQIVND (reference sequence). The CDR3 loop spans 14 amino acids. Trimming stripped 7 bases from V and 4 bases from J, with 13 bases between. Written as DNA, the CDR3 is TGTGCCAGTACCAACGGGGGGTTTAATGAAAAACTGTTTTTT. Translated, it gives CASTNGGFNEKLFF. The full variable domain, rest sourced from reference TRBV19 and TRBJ1-4, is DGGITQSPKYLFRKEGQNVTLSCEQNLNHDAMYWYRQDPGQGLRLIYYSQIVNDFQKGDIAEGYSVSREKKESFPLTVTSAQKNPTAFYLCASTNGGFNEKLFFGSGTQLSVL.

This clone was seen only a few times. This sequence joins TRBV6-1 and TRBJ2-1; 7 nucleotides line up with TRBD1. The CDR3 loop spans 14 amino acids. The trim removed 5 bases at V and 3 bases at J, leaving 4 bases unmatched. Germline CDR1 is MNHNS and CDR2 is SASEGT. The DNA for the CDR3 is TGTGCCAGCAGTAACAGGGGCAACTACAATGAGCAGTTCTTC. This gives the protein CASSNRGNYNEQFF.

The chain couples TRBV18 to TRBJ1-2; 9 bases match TRBD1. The CDR3 totals 14 residues. Germline values: CDR1 KGHSH, CDR2 LQKENI. With V trimmed by 4 bases and J by 2 bases, 2 bases remained unmatched. The CDR3 DNA sequence: TGTGCCAGCTCACAGGACAGGGGAAACTATGGCTACACCTTC. Its protein is CASSQDRGNYGYTF. The whole variable domain, filled in from reference TRBV18 and TRBJ1-2, reads NAGVMQNPRHLVRRRGQEARLRCSPMKGHSHVYWYRQLPEEGLKFMVYLQKENIIDESGMPKERFSAEFPKEGPSILRIQQVVRGDSAAYFCASSQDRGNYGYTFGSGTRLTVV.

This clone has more than one count but fewer than ten. This chain joins TRBV4-2 and TRBJ1-2; 7 bases fit TRBD1. The length of the CDR3 is 12 residues. The germline CDR1 and CDR2 sequences are LGHNA and YNFKEQ. V dropped 4 bases and J dropped 4; count of bases not matched to a gene: 0. CDR3 nucleotide sequence: TGTGCCAGCAGCCGGGACAGCTATGGCTACACCTTC. Protein sequence: CASSRDSYGYTF.

The genes are TRBV15 and TRBJ2-7; a possible D gene is TRBD2 (5 bases). Germline CDR1 is LNHNV and CDR2 is YYDKDF (reference sequence). V was trimmed by 1 base and J by 2 bases, leaving 15 bases between them. The CDR3 loop spans 16 amino acids. In nucleotides, the CDR3 is TGTGCCACCAGCAGAGTAGCTAGCTTCTACCCCTACGAGCAGTACTTC. Translating it yields CATSRVASFYPYEQYF.

About this clone itself: One end of the junction is discordant with germline, which a read error may explain. This chain links TRBV11-3 with TRBJ2-5, with D perhaps TRBD1 (6 bases). Germline values: CDR1 SGHNT, CDR2 YENEEA. The CDR3 sequence is 13 residues long. The CDR3 here is CASSKTGEETRYF. CDR3 bases: TGTGCCAGCAGCAAGACAGGCGAAGAGACCCGGTACTTC.

The CDR3 reads CASSIEGNQPQHF. The CDR3 DNA sequence: TGTGCCAGTAGTATCGAGGGCAATCAGCCCCAGCATTTT. The V call is TRBV19, the J call TRBJ1-5; D unclear. The CDR3 contains 13 residues. Germline CDR1 reads LNHDA; CDR2 reads SQIVND (reference sequence). Between the trimmed V and J ends, which lost 3 bases and 2 bases, there was a span of 5 bases. The full variable domain, rest sourced from reference TRBV19 and TRBJ1-5, is DGGITQSPKYLFRKEGQNVTLSCEQNLNHDAMYWYRQDPGQGLRLIYYSQIVNDFQKGDIAEGYSVSREKKESFPLTVTSAQKNPTAFYLCASSIEGNQPQHFGDGTRLSIL.

The chain employs TRBV2 and TRBJ2-7, with 7 nucleotides matching TRBD1. The CDR3 totals 14 residues. The trim removed 7 bases at V and 1 base at J, leaving 7 bases unmatched. Germline V gene sequence: CDR1 SNHLY, CDR2 FYNNEI. The CDR3 DNA reads TGTGCCAGCAAAACAGGGGTAGGGTCCTACGAGCAGTACTTC. It codes for CASKTGVGSYEQYF. The entire variable domain, with the rest obtained from reference TRBV2 and TRBJ2-7, is as follows: EPEVTQTPSHQVTQMGQEVILRCVPISNHLYFYWYRQILGQKVEFLVSFYNNEISEKSEIFDDQFSVERPDGSNFTLKIRSTKLEDSAMYFCASKTGVGSYEQYFGPGTRLTVT.

CDR3 sequence: CASSLDPRDSPLHF. CDR3 bases: TGTGCCAGCAGCTTAGACCCACGGGATTCACCCCTCCACTTT. The chain recombines TRBV7-8 with TRBJ1-6, with no clear D. CDR1 is SGHVS and CDR2 is FQNEAQ in the germline V gene. V gave up 1 base and J gave up 8 bases, with 9 bases separating them. This CDR3 is built from 14 residues. Full variable domain (rest looked up from reference TRBV7-8 and TRBJ1-6): GAGVSQSPRYKVAKRGQDVALRCDPISGHVSLFWYQQALGQGPEFLTYFQNEAQLDKSGLPSDRFFAERPEGSVSTLKIQRTQQEDSAVYLCASSLDPRDSPLHFGNGTRLTVT.

The rearrangement joins TRBV7-2 to TRBJ2-5; D call uncertain. This CDR3 contains 13 residues. CDR1 and CDR2 (germline): SGHTA, FQGNSA. Trimming took 0 bases from V and 5 from J, leaving 7 bases between them. This CDR3 reads CASSLAVGETQYF. In nucleotides, the CDR3 is TGTGCCAGCAGCTTAGCCGTCGGGGAGACCCAGTACTTC.

This chain uses TRBV5-1 with TRBJ1-4; TRBD1 is a possible D gene (5 bases). The CDR3 is made up of 14 amino acids. Deletions cut 5 bases from V and 8 bases from J, with 16 bases between. Germline CDR1 and CDR2: SGHRS and YFSETQ. The DNA of the CDR3 is TGCGCCAGCAGGGTAGGGGTGGATGTGGAAAAACTGTTTTTT. The encoded protein is CASRVGVDVEKLFF.

V and J are TRBV6-1 and TRBJ2-1; 11 positions match TRBD2. Losses at the gene ends were 2 bases for V and 6 bases for J; bases not matched to a gene: 0. The CDR3 consists of 14 residues. Per germline, CDR1 MNHNS and CDR2 SASEGT. The CDR3 DNA follows: TGTGCCAGCAGTGAACTAGCGGGAGGCAATGAGCAGTTCTTC. This encodes CASSELAGGNEQFF.